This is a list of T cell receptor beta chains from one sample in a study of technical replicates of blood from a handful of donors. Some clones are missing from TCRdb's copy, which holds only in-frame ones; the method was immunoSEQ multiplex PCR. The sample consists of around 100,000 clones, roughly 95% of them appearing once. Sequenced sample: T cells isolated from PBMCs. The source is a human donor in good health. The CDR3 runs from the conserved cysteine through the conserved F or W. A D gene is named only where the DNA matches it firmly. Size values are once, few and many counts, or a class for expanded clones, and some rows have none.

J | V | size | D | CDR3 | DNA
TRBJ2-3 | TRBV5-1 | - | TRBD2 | CASSAPTSGRIDTQYF | TGCGCCAGCAGCGCCCCCACTAGCGGGAGGATCGATACGCAGTATTTT
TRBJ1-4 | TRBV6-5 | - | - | CASSYRGNEKLFF | TGTGCCAGCAGTTACAGGGGAAATGAAAAACTGTTTTTT
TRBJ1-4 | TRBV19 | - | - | CASRNGYEKLFF | TGTGCCAGTAGAAACGGGTATGAAAAACTGTTTTTT
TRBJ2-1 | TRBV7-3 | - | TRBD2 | CASSLGTSGIVGNEQFF | TGTGCCAGCAGCTTAGGGACTAGCGGGATAGTGGGGAATGAGCAGTTCTTC
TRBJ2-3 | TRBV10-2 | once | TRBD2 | CASSEGREASDTQYF | TGCGCCAGCAGTGAGGGGAGGGAAGCATCAGATACGCAGTATTTT
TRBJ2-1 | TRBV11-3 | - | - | CASSSWVTGDEQFF | TGTGCCAGCAGCTCCTGGGTTACCGGGGATGAGCAGTTCTTC
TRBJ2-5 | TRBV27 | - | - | CASSFMGSGAQETQYF | TGTGCCAGCAGTTTTATGGGTAGCGGAGCCCAAGAGACCCAGTACTTC
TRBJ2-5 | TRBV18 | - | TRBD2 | CASSPLLAVETQYF | TGTGCCAGCTCACCACTTCTAGCGGTAGAGACCCAGTACTTC
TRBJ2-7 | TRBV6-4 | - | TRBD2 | CASSDGRASYEQYF | TGTGCCAGCAGTGACGGGAGGGCCTCCTACGAGCAGTACTTC
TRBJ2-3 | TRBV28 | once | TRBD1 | CASSPAGTGGADTQYF | TGTGCCAGCAGTCCTGCCGGGACAGGGGGGGCAGATACGCAGTATTTT
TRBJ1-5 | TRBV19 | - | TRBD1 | CASSPTGGRGNQPQHF | TGTGCCAGTAGTCCCACAGGGGGCAGGGGCAATCAGCCCCAGCATTTT
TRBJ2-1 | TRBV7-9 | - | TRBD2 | CASSQTSGSLYNEQFF | TGTGCCAGCAGCCAGACTAGCGGGAGTCTCTACAATGAGCAGTTCTTC
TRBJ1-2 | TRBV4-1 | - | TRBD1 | CASSQDLRRDRGPKGGYTF | TGCGCCAGCAGCCAAGATCTCCGGAGGGACAGGGGGCCCAAGGGGGGCTACACCTTC
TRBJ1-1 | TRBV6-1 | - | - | CASSEQGSFVTEAFF | TGTGCCAGCAGTGAACAGGGGAGTTTTGTGACTGAAGCTTTCTTT
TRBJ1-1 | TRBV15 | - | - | CATSSLEGFAEAFF | TGTGCCACCAGCAGCCTGGAGGGGTTCGCTGAAGCTTTCTTT
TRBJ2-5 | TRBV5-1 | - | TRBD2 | CASSIIAGARETQYF | TGCGCCAGCAGCATTATAGCGGGAGCTCGGGAGACCCAGTACTTC
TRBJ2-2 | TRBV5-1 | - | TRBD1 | CASSRGQGDYTGELFF | TGCGCCAGCAGCCGCGGACAGGGGGACTACACCGGGGAGCTGTTTTTT
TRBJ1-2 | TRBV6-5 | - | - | CASGQNYGYTF | TGTGCCAGTGGTCAGAACTATGGCTACACCTTC
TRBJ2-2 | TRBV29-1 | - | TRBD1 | CSVETGRTGELFF | TGCAGCGTGGAGACAGGGCGCACCGGGGAGCTGTTTTTT
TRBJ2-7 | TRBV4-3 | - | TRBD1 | CASSQGTGTGGIEQYF | TGCGCCAGCAGCCAAGGGACCGGGACAGGGGGGATTGAGCAGTACTTC
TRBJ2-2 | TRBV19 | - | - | CASMNIAGPGELFF | TGTGCCAGTATGAATATTGCAGGGCCCGGGGAGCTGTTTTTT
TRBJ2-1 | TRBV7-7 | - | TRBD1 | CASSSGTGGNEQFF | TGTGCTAGCAGCTCCGGGACAGGGGGCAATGAGCAGTTCTTC
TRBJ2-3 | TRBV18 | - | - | CASSPRVADTQYF | TGTGCCAGCTCACCCAGGGTGGCAGATACGCAGTATTTT
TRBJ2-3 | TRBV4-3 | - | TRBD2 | CASSQGSSGSTQYF | TGCGCCAGCAGCCAAGGTTCTAGCGGGAGCACGCAGTATTTT
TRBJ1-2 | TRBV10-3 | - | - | CAISEDRMPSGYTF | TGTGCCATCAGTGAGGACAGGATGCCTAGCGGCTACACCTTC
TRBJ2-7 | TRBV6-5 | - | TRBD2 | CASRQTGGPYEQYF | TGTGCCAGCAGACAGACGGGGGGGCCCTACGAGCAGTACTTC
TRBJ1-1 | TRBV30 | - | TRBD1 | CAWSGQGSLTEAFF | TGTGCCTGGAGCGGACAGGGATCACTGACTGAAGCTTTCTTT
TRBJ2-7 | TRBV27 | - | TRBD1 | CASSHDRVVQYF | TGTGCCAGCAGTCACGACAGGGTGGTGCAGTACTTC
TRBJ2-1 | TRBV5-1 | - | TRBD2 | CASSTLAGGPRNEQFF | TGCGCCAGCAGCACTTTAGCGGGAGGGCCTAGGAATGAGCAGTTCTTC
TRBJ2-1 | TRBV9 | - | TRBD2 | CASGGPLAGVRDEQFF | TGTGCCAGCGGGGGGCCTCTAGCGGGAGTGCGTGATGAGCAGTTCTTC
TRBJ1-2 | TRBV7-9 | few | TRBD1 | CASSRDSYGYTF | TGTGCCAGCAGCCGGGACAGCTATGGCTACACCTTC
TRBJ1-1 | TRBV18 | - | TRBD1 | CASSPRGAAGGNTEAFF | TGTGCCAGCTCACCAAGGGGCGCAGCAGGGGGGAACACTGAAGCTTTCTTT
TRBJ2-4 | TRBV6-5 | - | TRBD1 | CASSRGPKNIQYF | TGTGCCAGCAGTAGGGGGCCCAAAAACATTCAGTACTTC
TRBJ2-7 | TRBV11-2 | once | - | CASSRIPSTNEQYF | TGTGCCAGCAGTCGGATCCCTAGCACCAACGAGCAGTACTTC
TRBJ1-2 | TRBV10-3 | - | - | CAISEKVGSLPRSNYGYTF | TGTGCCATCAGCGAAAAGGTTGGGTCACTACCTCGGTCTAACTATGGCTACACCTTC
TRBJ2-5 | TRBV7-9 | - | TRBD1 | CASSVTGVQETQYF | TGTGCCAGCAGTGTAACAGGGGTACAAGAGACCCAGTACTTC
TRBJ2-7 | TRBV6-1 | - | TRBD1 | CASSVGQAPYEQYF | TGTGCCAGCAGTGTGGGACAGGCGCCCTACGAGCAGTACTTC
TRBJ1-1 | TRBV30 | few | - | CAWSRRIGTEAFF | TGTGCCTGGAGTAGGAGGATAGGGACTGAAGCTTTCTTT
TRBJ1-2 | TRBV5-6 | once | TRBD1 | CASSLVDRDLYRSGYTF | TGTGCCAGCAGCCTGGTAGACAGGGACCTTTATCGGAGCGGCTACACCTTC
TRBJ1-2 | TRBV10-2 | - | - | CASSDGGQFYGYTF | TGCGCCAGCAGCGACGGCGGACAGTTCTATGGCTACACCTTC
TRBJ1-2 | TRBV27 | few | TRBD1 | CASSSPGQGNYGYTF | TGTGCCAGCAGTTCACCGGGACAGGGAAACTATGGCTACACCTTC
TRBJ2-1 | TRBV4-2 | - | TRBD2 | CASSQDHGLAYNEQFF | TGTGCCAGCAGCCAAGATCACGGACTAGCCTACAATGAGCAGTTCTTC
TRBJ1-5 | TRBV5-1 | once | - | CASSLESGLQPQHF | TGCGCCAGCAGCTTAGAATCGGGTCTTCAGCCCCAGCATTTT
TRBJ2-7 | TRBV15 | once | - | CATSEGRGYEQYF | TGTGCCACCAGCGAGGGAAGGGGGTACGAGCAGTACTTC
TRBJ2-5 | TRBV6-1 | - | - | CASSVLRREQETQYF | TGTGCCAGCAGTGTCTTACGAAGGGAGCAAGAGACCCAGTACTTC
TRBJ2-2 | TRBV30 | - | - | CAWSGRRRVPRRTGELFF | TGTGCCTGGAGTGGGCGCCGTAGGGTCCCGAGGAGGACCGGGGAGCTGTTTTTT
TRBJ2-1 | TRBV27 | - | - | CASSTALAAINYNEQFF | TGTGCCAGCAGTACGGCCTTAGCGGCGATTAACTACAATGAGCAGTTCTTC
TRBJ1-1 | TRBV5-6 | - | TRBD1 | CASSSLQGANTEAFF | TGTGCCAGCAGCTCCCTACAGGGGGCGAACACTGAAGCTTTCTTT
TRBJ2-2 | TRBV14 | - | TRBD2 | CASSHRREWNTGELFF | TGTGCCAGCAGCCACAGGCGGGAGTGGAACACCGGGGAGCTGTTTTTT
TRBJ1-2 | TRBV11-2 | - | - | CASSPQEGSAGYTF | TGTGCCAGCAGCCCTCAGGAGGGCTCTGCTGGCTACACCTTC
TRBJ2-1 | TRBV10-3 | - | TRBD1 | CATQTGDNEQFF | TGTGCCACCCAGACAGGGGACAATGAGCAGTTCTTC
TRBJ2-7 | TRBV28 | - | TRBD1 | CASSWSGTGRYEQYF | TGTGCCAGCAGTTGGTCGGGGACAGGGAGGTACGAGCAGTACTTC
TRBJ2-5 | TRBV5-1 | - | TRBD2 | CASSFRGGEETQYF | TGCGCCAGCAGCTTTCGGGGGGGGGAGGAGACCCAGTACTTC
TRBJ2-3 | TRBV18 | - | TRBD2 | CASSPGLRETDTQYF | TGTGCCAGCTCACCAGGGCTGCGGGAGACAGATACGCAGTATTTT
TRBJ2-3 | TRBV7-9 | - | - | CASSVGTYTDTQYF | TGTGCCAGCAGCGTCGGGACTTACACAGATACGCAGTATTTT
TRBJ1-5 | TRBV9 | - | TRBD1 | CASSETGKTQPQHF | TGTGCCAGCAGCGAGACAGGGAAAACTCAGCCCCAGCATTTT
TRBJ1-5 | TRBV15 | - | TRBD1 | CATSRDLRGPGNQPQHF | TGTGCCACCAGCAGAGACCTCAGGGGGCCGGGCAATCAGCCCCAGCATTTT